Below are 4 T cell receptor beta chains sequenced from a single sample in a study of CD8+CD57+ T cells in acquired aplastic anemia (dated by TCRdb to 2016 to 2018). Patients chosen for sequencing had shown expansion of CD8+CD57+ cells by flow cytometry. Instrument on record: Illumina HiSeq 2000. TCR beta VDJ combination and CDR3 sequence profiling used genomic DNA as the template. TCRdb reran the public reads through fastp at Q25 and MiXCR, keeping productive beta chains. Every CDR3 protein is listed once, alongside the most common genes and DNA of its rows. Across this sample there are roughly 500,000 distinct CDR3 sequences, with around 30% seen only once. The ten largest account for about 0.8% of the sample. The sequencing sample was made of sorted CD4+, CD8+, or CD8+CD57+ T cells (not recorded which) from PBMCs. The receptors come from a human donor with aplastic anemia.

CDR3 coding DNA: TGTGCCAGCAGTTTCCTCCCCATAGGGACAGCCACCACTGAAGCTTTCTTT. Translated: CASSFLPIGTATTEAFF. This chain uses TRBV11-1 with TRBJ1-1, with 7 bases lining up with TRBD1. There are 17 residues in the CDR3. V shed 6 bases, J shed 4 bases, and the junction held 17 bases outside the gene matches. Germline values: CDR1 SGHAT, CDR2 FQDESV (reference sequence).

This clonotype has ten or more counts. This chain connects TRBV20-1 to TRBJ1-2; 10 bases align to TRBD1. Germline lookup yields CDR1 DFQATT and CDR2 SNEGSKA (reference sequence). Trimming took 5 bases from V and 7 from J; bases not matched to a gene: 4. The CDR3 sequence is 12 residues long. This CDR3 is CSARQGALGYTF. CDR3 nucleotide sequence: TGCAGTGCTCGACAGGGGGCGCTTGGCTACACCTTC.

This clonotype was counted ten times or more. This sequence joins TRBV5-1 and TRBJ1-6; D is perhaps TRBD1 (6 bases). The CDR3 contains 15 residues. V lost 1 base and J 6 bases, leaving 11 bases between the germline ends. Germline-derived CDR1 and CDR2 are SGHRS and YFSETQ. The CDR3 loop reads CASSLLQGGNSPLHF. As DNA, the CDR3 is TGCGCCAGCAGCTTGCTACAGGGTGGTAATTCACCCCTCCACTTT.

The J gene is TRBJ1-1, the V gene TRBV2; D uncertain. Trimming pared 5 bases from V and 0 bases from J, leaving 13 bases between. The V gene's germline CDR1 is SNHLY and CDR2 FYNNEI. This CDR3 has 15 residues. The CDR3 DNA sequence: TGTGCCAGCAGTTTAGAGTCTTCACTGAACACTGAAGCTTTCTTT. Translating it yields CASSLESSLNTEAFF.